This note documents a single T cell receptor (beta chain) sequence. The target antigen is unknown. TCRdb keeps only in-frame clones here, not all; method: immunoSEQ multiplex PCR. The sample carries roughly 140,000 clones, about 93% recorded once. With 0 bases clipped from V and 11 bases from J, the junction kept 6 bases outside the gene matches. Per germline, CDR1 SGHVS and CDR2 FQNEAQ. The CDR3 has 15 amino acids. The sample originates from a study of T cell responses to AZD1222 COVID-19 vaccine. Study-wide results and limits: Donors in the cohort were predominantly white British and more often female, and clonal diversity was possibly underestimated.

The genes are TRBV7-8 and TRBJ2-1, with 11 positions matching TRBD1. The specimen was peripheral blood, collected on day 0 of AZD1222 vaccination. The clonotype was recovered from an adult in good health. The CDR3 bases are TGTGCCAGCAGCTTAGCAATAGGACAGGGGGCTAAGCAGTTCTTC. Its protein product is CASSLAIGQGAKQFF.